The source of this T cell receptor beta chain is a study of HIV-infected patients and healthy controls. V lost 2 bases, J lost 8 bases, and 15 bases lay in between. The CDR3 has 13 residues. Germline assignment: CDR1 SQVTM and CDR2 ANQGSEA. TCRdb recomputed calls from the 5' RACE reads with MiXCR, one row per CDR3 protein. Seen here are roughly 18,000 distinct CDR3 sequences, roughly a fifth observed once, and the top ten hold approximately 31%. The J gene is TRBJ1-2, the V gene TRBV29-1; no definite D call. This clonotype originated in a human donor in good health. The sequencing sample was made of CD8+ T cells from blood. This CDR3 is CSVENQRLKGYTF. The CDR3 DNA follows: TGCAGCGTTGAAAATCAGAGATTAAAAGGCTACACCTTC.